This T cell receptor beta chain was observed in a study of OX40 agonist ivuxolimab in advanced cancers. For the study at large: Of mixed ages from about 20 to 85 and averaging approximately 60 years, the group was approximately 84% male.

V dropped 2 bases and J dropped 5 bases, with 8 bases sitting between them. CDR3 size: 12 residues. Per germline, CDR1 SGHRS and CDR2 YFSETQ. The protocol was immunoSEQ multiplex PCR, while the TCRdb copy is restricted to in-frame clones and leaves out a portion. The sample contains about 55,000 clones, about 88% of which appear only once. Sequenced here: CD4+ or CD8+ T cells sorted from blood, sampled in a trial of the OX40 agonist ivuxolimab. This receptor was taken from an adult with an advanced solid tumor such as melanoma, head and neck, liver or kidney cancer. This chain uses TRBV5-1 with TRBJ2-7; D may be TRBD1 (5 bases). CDR3 sequence (DNA): TGCGCCAGCAGCTTTAGGGGCCACGAGCAGTACTTC. It encodes CASSFRGHEQYF. Filled out from reference TRBV5-1 and TRBJ2-7, the complete variable domain reads KAGVTQTPRYLIKTRGQQVTLSCSPISGHRSVSWYQQTPGQGLQFLFEYFSETQRNKGNFPGRFSGRQFSNSRSEMNVSTLELGDSALYLCASSFRGHEQYFGPGTRLTVT.